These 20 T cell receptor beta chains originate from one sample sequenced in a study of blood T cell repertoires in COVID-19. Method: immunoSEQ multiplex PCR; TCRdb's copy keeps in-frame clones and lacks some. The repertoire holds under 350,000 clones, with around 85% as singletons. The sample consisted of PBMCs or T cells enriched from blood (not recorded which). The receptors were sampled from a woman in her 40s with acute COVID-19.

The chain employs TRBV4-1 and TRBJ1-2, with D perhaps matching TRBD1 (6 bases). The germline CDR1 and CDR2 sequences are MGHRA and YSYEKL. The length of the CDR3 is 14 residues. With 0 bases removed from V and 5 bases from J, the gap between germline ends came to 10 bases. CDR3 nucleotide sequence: TGCGCCAGCAGCCAAGAGACAGGCTGGTATGGCTACACCTTC. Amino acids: CASSQETGWYGYTF.

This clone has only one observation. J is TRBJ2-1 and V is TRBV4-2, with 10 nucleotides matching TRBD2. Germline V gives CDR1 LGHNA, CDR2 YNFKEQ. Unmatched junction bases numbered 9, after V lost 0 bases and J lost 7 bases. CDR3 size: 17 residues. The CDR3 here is CASSQDGLAGVRNEQFF. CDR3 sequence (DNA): TGTGCCAGCAGCCAAGACGGGCTAGCGGGAGTCAGAAATGAGCAGTTCTTC.

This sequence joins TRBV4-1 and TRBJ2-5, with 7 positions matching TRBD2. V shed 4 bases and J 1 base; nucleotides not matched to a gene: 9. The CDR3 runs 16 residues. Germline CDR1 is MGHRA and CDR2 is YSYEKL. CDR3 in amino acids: CASSPRASGGQETQYF. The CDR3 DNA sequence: TGCGCCAGCAGCCCCCGGGCTAGCGGAGGCCAAGAGACCCAGTACTTC.

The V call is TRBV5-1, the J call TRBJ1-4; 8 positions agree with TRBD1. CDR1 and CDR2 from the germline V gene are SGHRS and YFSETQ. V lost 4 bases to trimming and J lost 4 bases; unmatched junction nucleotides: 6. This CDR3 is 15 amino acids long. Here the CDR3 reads CASSPWTGHNEKLFF. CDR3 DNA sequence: TGCGCCAGCAGCCCATGGACAGGGCATAATGAAAAACTGTTTTTT.

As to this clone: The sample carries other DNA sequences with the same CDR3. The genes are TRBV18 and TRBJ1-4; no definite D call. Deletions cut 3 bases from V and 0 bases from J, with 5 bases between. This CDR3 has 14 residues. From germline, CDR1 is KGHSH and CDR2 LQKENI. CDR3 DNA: TGTGCCAGCTCACCTCGGGCAACTAATGAAAAACTGTTTTTT. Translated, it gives CASSPRATNEKLFF.

The CDR3: CASSFLRGQTSGANVLTF. The CDR3 nucleotides are TGTGCCAGCAGTTTCCTCAGAGGACAGACCTCTGGGGCCAACGTCCTGACTTTC. This sequence joins TRBV27 and TRBJ2-6; D is possibly TRBD1 (6 bases). Germline loops: CDR1 MNHEY, CDR2 SMNVEV (reference sequence). V dropped 3 bases and J dropped 0 bases, with 15 bases sitting between them. The CDR3 is 18 residues long.

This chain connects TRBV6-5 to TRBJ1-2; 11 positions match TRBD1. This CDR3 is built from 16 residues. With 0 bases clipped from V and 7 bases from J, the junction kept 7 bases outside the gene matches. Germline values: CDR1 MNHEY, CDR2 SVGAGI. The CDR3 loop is CASSYSAGQGVVGYTF. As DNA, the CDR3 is TGTGCCAGCAGTTACTCGGCGGGACAGGGGGTAGTTGGCTACACCTTC.

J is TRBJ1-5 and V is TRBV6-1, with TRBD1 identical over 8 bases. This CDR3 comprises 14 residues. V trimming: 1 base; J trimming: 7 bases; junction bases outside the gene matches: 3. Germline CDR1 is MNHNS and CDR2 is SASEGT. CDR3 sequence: CASSEGQGWQPQHF. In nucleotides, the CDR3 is TGTGCCAGCAGTGAAGGACAGGGGTGGCAGCCCCAGCATTTT.

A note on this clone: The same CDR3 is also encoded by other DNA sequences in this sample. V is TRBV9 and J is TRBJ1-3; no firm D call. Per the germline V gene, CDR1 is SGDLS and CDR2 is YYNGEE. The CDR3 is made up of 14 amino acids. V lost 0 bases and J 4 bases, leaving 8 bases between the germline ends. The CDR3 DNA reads TGTGCCAGCAGCGTAGGAGGGCTAGGAAACACCATATATTTT. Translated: CASSVGGLGNTIYF.

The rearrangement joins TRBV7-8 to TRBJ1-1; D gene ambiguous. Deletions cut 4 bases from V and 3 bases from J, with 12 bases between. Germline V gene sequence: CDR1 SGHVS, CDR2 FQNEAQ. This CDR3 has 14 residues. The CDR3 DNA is TGTGCCAGCAGCTCTGTGGGCCAACACACTGAAGCTTTCTTT. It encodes CASSSVGQHTEAFF.

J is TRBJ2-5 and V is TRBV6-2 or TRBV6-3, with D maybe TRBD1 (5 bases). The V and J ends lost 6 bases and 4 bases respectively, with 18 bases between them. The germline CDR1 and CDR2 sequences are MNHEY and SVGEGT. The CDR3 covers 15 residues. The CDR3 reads CASSLKGLERETQYF. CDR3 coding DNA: TGTGCCAGCAGCCTCAAGGGGTTGGAAAGAGAGACCCAGTACTTC.

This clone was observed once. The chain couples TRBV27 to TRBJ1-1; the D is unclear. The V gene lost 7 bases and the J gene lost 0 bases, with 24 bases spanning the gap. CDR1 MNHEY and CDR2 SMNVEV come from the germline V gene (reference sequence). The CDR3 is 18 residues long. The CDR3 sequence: CASTGFGGPGVVNTEAFF. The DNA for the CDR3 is TGTGCCAGCACCGGATTTGGAGGGCCGGGAGTGGTGAACACTGAAGCTTTCTTT.

Here the CDR3 DNA reads TGTGCCAGCCAGATGGACACAACTAACTATGGCTACACCTTC. It yields the protein CASQMDTTNYGYTF. This chain links TRBV2 with TRBJ1-2, with D perhaps matching TRBD1 (5 bases). The CDR3 sequence is 14 residues long. In germline, CDR1 is SNHLY, CDR2 FYNNEI. V dropped 8 bases and J dropped 0 bases, with 13 bases sitting between them. Looking up the rest from reference TRBV2 and TRBJ1-2 gives the full variable domain: EPEVTQTPSHQVTQMGQEVILRCVPISNHLYFYWYRQILGQKVEFLVSFYNNEISEKSEIFDDQFSVERPDGSNFTLKIRSTKLEDSAMYFCASQMDTTNYGYTFGSGTRLTVV.

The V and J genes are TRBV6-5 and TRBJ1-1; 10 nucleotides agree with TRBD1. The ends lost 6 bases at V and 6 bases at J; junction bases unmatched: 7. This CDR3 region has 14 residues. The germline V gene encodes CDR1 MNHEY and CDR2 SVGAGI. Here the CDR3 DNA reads TGTGCCAGCAGGGGGACAGGGGTGGGCTCTGAAGCTTTCTTT. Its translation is CASRGTGVGSEAFF.

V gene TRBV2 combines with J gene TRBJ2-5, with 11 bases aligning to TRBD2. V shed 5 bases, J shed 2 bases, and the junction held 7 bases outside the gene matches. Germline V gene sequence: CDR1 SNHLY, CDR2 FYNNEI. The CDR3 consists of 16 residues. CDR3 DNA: TGTGCCAGCAGTCCCCTGCTAGCGGGGGGACAAGAGACCCAGTACTTC. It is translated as CASSPLLAGGQETQYF.

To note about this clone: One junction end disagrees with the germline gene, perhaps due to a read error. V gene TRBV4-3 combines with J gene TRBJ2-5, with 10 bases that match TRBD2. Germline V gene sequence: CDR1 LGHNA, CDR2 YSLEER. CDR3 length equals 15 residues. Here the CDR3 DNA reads TGCGCCAGCAGCCAAGATTCGCTAGCGGGGGAGATCCAGTACTTC. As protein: CASSQDSLAGEIQYF.

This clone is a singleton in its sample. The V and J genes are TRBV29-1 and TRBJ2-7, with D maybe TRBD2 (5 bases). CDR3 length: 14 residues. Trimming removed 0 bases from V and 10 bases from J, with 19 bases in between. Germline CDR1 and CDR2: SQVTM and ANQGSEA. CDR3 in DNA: TGCAGCGTTGAAGATCGTGGGCGCGGGCGCTATCAGTACTTC. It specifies CSVEDRGRGRYQYF.

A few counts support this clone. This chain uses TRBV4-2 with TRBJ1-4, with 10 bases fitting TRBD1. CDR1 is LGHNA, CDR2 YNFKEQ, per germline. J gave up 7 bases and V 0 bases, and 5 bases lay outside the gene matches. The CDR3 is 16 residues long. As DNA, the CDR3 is TGTGCCAGCAGCCAAGATGGGACAGGGGATCTTGAAAAACTGTTTTTT. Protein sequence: CASSQDGTGDLEKLFF.

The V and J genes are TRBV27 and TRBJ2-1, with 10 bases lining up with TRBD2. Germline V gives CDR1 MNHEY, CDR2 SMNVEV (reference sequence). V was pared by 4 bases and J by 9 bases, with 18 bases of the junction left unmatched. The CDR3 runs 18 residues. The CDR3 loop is CASSSSLGPSGSPGEQFF. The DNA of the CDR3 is TGTGCCAGCAGTTCCAGCCTAGGTCCTAGCGGGAGCCCCGGTGAGCAGTTCTTC.

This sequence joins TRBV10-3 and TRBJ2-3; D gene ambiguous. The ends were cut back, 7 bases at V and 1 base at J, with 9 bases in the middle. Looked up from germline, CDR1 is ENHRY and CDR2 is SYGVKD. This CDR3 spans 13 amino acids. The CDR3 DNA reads TGTGCCATCAAGGAGAGAGGCACAGATACGCAGTATTTT. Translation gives CAIKERGTDTQYF.